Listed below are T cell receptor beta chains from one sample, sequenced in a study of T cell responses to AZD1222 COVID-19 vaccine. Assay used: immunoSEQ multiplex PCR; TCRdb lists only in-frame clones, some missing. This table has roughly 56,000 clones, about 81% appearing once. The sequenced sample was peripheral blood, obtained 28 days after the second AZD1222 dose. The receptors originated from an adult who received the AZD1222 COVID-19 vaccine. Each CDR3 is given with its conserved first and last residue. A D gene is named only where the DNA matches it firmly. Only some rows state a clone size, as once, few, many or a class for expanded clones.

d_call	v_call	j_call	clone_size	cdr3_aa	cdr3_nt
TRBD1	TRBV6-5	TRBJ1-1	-	CASSYSNRGQTEAFF	TGTGCCAGCAGTTACTCGAACAGGGGGCAGACTGAAGCTTTCTTT
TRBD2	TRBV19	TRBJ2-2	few	CASKGLAGSNTGELFF	TGTGCCAGTAAAGGGCTAGCGGGGTCGAACACCGGGGAGCTGTTTTTT
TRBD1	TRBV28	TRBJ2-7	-	CASSLVLGQGNYEQYF	TGTGCCAGCAGTTTAGTCTTAGGACAGGGAAACTACGAGCAGTACTTC
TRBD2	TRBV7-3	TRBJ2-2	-	CASSRGRNTGELFF	TGTGCCAGCAGCCGCGGGAGAAACACCGGGGAGCTGTTTTTT
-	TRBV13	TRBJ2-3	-	CASRRQGTDTQYF	TGTGCCAGCAGGAGACAGGGCACAGATACGCAGTATTTT
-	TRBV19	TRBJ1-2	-	CASSILAGQGLPTGYTF	TGTGCCAGTAGTATATTAGCCGGCCAGGGGCTTCCTACGGGCTACACCTTC
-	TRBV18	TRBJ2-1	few	CASSPPMGTPGVHEQFF	TGTGCCAGCTCACCACCGATGGGGACCCCCGGTGTTCATGAGCAGTTCTTC
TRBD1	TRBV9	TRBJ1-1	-	CASSGTRTGGLAFF	TGTGCCAGCAGCGGAACAAGGACAGGGGGCTTAGCTTTCTTT
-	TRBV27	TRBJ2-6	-	CASSLFVGAGANVLTF	TGTGCCAGCAGTTTATTCGTAGGGGCTGGGGCCAACGTCCTGACTTTC
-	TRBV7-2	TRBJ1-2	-	CASSSLLTDNYGYTF	TGTGCCAGCAGCTCCCTCTTGACAGATAACTATGGCTACACCTTC
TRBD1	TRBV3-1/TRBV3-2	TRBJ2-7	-	CASNSQGAYEQYF	TGTGCCAGCAACTCACAGGGGGCCTACGAGCAGTACTTC
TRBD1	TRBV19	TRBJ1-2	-	CASSPSLDRSPTNYGYTF	TGTGCCAGTAGTCCCAGCTTGGACAGGTCCCCTACTAACTATGGCTACACCTTC
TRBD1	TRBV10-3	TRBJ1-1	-	CAISEGQGSTEAFF	TGTGCCATCAGTGAGGGACAGGGAAGCACTGAAGCTTTCTTT
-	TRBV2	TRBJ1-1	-	CASSVWSTEAFF	TGTGCCAGCAGTGTCTGGTCAACTGAAGCTTTCTTT
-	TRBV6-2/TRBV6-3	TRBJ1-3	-	CASSASGNTIYF	TGTGCCAGCAGTGCCTCTGGAAACACCATATATTTT
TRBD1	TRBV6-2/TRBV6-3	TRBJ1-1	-	CASSYFPTGADTEAFF	TGTGCCAGCAGTTACTTTCCGACAGGGGCGGACACTGAAGCTTTCTTT
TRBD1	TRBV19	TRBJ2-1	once	CASSSRQGAIYNEQFF	TGTGCCAGTAGTAGCCGACAGGGGGCTATATACAATGAGCAGTTCTTC
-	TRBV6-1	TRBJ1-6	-	CASSEGLEITYNSPLHF	TGTGCCAGCAGTGAAGGGTTAGAAATAACCTATAATTCACCCCTCCACTTT
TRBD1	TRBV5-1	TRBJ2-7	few	CASSLAPGQGTYEQYF	TGCGCCAGCAGCTTGGCCCCGGGACAGGGAACCTACGAGCAGTACTTC
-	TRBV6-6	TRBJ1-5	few	CASSPRVGTYSNQPQHF	TGTGCCAGCAGTCCACGTGTAGGGACCTATAGCAATCAGCCCCAGCATTTT
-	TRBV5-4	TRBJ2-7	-	CASSSHPGRGSYEQYF	TGTGCCAGCAGCTCTCATCCGGGACGGGGATCCTACGAGCAGTACTTC
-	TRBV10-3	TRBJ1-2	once	CAIRTGSVVNYGYTF	TGTGCCATCAGGACGGGGTCCGTAGTAAACTATGGCTACACCTTC
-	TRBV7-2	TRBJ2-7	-	CASSTIASSDEQYF	TGTGCCAGCAGCACGATAGCGAGCTCCGACGAGCAGTACTTC
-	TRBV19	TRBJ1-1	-	CASSIAVSTEAFF	TGTGCCAGTAGTATTGCAGTAAGCACTGAAGCTTTCTTT
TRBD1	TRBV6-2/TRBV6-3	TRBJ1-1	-	CASSYRTQGEAFF	TGTGCCAGCAGTTACAGGACACAGGGGGAAGCTTTCTTT
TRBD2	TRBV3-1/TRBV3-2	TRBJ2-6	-	CASSQGGGVGANVLTF	TGTGCCAGCAGCCAAGGGGGAGGGGTCGGGGCCAACGTCCTGACTTTC
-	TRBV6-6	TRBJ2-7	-	CASSARRDSYEQYF	TGTGCCAGCAGCGCCCGGAGGGATTCCTACGAGCAGTACTTC
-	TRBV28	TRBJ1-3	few	CASSTLGAGNTIYF	TGTGCCAGCAGTACCCTCGGGGCTGGAAACACCATATATTTT
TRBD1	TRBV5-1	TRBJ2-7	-	CASSSRQGNYEQYF	TGCGCCAGCAGCTCCCGACAGGGGAATTACGAGCAGTACTTC
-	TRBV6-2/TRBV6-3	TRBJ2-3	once	CASSYITGDITDTQYF	TGTGCCAGCAGTTACATCACCGGGGACATCACAGATACGCAGTATTTT
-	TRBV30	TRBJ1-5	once	CAWSVDGGSNQPQHF	TGTGCCTGGAGTGTTGATGGCGGTTCCAATCAGCCCCAGCATTTT
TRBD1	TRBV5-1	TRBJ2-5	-	CASSSGQGRETQYF	TGCGCCAGCAGCTCCGGACAGGGCAGGGAGACCCAGTACTTC
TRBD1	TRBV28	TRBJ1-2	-	CASSSSTGQGDYGYTF	TGTGCCAGCAGTTCCTCTACCGGACAGGGAGACTATGGCTACACCTTC
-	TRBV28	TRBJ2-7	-	CASSTRGYTYEQYF	TGTGCCAGCAGTACCAGGGGCTACACCTACGAGCAGTACTTC
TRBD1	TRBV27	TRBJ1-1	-	CASRGQGRMNTEAFF	TGTGCCAGCCGAGGACAGGGGAGAATGAACACTGAAGCTTTCTTT
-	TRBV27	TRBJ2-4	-	CASSPWGPKQNIQYF	TGTGCCAGCAGCCCCTGGGGGCCTAAACAAAACATTCAGTACTTC
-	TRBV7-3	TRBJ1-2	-	CASSLGISNYGYTF	TGTGCCAGCAGCTTGGGCATCTCTAACTATGGCTACACCTTC
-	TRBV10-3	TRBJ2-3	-	CAISVNDGGLTDTQYF	TGTGCCATCAGTGTAAATGACGGTGGGCTCACAGATACGCAGTATTTT
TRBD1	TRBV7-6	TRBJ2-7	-	CASSLGSGTGEFEQYF	TGTGCCAGCAGCTTAGGTAGCGGGACAGGGGAGTTTGAGCAGTACTTC
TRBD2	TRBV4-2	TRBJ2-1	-	CASSQDRGSGSRNEQFF	TGTGCCAGCAGCCAAGATCGAGGTAGCGGGAGTAGAAATGAGCAGTTCTTC
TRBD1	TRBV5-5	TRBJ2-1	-	CASSVDRVSYNEQFF	TGTGCCAGCAGCGTAGACAGGGTCTCCTACAATGAGCAGTTCTTC
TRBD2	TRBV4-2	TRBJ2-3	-	CASSQFGTSGTDTQYF	TGTGCCAGCAGCCAATTTGGGACTAGCGGCACAGATACGCAGTATTTT
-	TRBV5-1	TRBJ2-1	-	CASSLADGNEQFF	TGCGCCAGCAGCTTGGCCGATGGAAATGAGCAGTTCTTC
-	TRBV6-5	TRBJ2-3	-	CASRGEGALGDTQYF	TGTGCCAGCAGGGGGGAGGGGGCCCTTGGAGATACGCAGTATTTT
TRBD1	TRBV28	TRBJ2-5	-	CASSSPGTGLETQYF	TGTGCCAGCAGCTCGCCCGGGACAGGGTTAGAGACCCAGTACTTC
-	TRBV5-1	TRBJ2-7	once	CASSLEARSFEQYF	TGCGCCAGCAGCTTGGAGGCGCGGAGCTTCGAGCAGTACTTC
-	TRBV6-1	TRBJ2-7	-	CASSERTGDLREQYF	TGTGCCAGCAGTGAAAGGACCGGGGACCTCAGAGAGCAGTACTTC
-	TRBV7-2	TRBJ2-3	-	CASAKTGTDTQYF	TGTGCCAGCGCGAAGACTGGCACAGATACGCAGTATTTT
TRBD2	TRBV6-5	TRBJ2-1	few	CASSSTSGSRNEQFF	TGTGCCAGCAGTTCGACTAGCGGGAGTAGAAATGAGCAGTTCTTC
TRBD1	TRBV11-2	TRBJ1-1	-	CASSLGTGVTEAFF	TGTGCCAGCAGCTTAGGGACAGGGGTCACTGAAGCTTTCTTT
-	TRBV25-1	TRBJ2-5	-	CASSDSQNYKETQYF	TGTGCCAGCAGTGACTCGCAGAACTACAAAGAGACCCAGTACTTC
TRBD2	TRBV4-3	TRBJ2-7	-	CASSPQTAGGFRSYEQYF	TGCGCCAGCAGCCCCCAGACGGCGGGGGGCTTTCGGTCGTACGAGCAGTACTTC
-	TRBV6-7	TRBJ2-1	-	CASRRTDRVTTSVDEQFF	TGTGCCAGCAGGAGGACGGACAGGGTTACGACTAGCGTCGATGAGCAGTTCTTC
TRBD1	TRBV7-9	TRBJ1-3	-	CASSGQGGSGNTIYF	TGTGCCAGCAGCGGACAGGGAGGCTCTGGAAACACCATATATTTT
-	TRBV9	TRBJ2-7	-	CASSVASSSYEQYF	TGTGCCAGCAGCGTAGCCAGTAGCTCCTACGAGCAGTACTTC
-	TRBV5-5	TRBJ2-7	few	CASSLHIIGSYEQYF	TGTGCCAGCAGCTTGCATATCATCGGGAGCTACGAGCAGTACTTC
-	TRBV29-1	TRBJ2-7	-	CSVGNWNEQYF	TGCAGCGTTGGGAACTGGAACGAGCAGTACTTC
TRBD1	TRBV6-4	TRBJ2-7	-	CASSRGQGSYEQYF	TGTGCCAGCAGCCGGGGACAGGGCTCCTACGAGCAGTACTTC
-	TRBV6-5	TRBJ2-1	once	CASSYGYNEQFF	TGTGCCAGCAGTTATGGTTACAATGAGCAGTTCTTC